A selection of T cell receptor beta chains follows, all from one sample in a study of human T cells and chemical hapten exposure. MiXCR, run by TCRdb on the 5' RACE reads, gives a single entry per CDR3 protein. The sample contains approximately 81,000 distinct CDR3 sequences, approximately 7.7% of which appear only once. These receptors originate from a male donor in good health. Both conserved end residues are part of each CDR3. Rows may omit the clone size; those that give it use once, few, many or a size class.

V gene	J gene	clone size	CDR3 protein
TRBV10-3	TRBJ2-7	many	CAISEDRHEQYF
TRBV9	TRBJ1-1	.	CASSATGGLYTEAFF
TRBV20-1	TRBJ2-7	many	CSARASGLEYEQYF
TRBV7-9	TRBJ1-5	few	CASSLAGDNQPQHF
TRBV18	TRBJ2-3	.	CASSPRGPDTQYF
TRBV29-1	TRBJ2-2	few	CSVGSGSGTGELFF
TRBV10-3	TRBJ2-3	many	CATYGSFTDTQYF
TRBV3-1	TRBJ2-7	.	CASRGQVGDEQYF
TRBV29-1	TRBJ2-5	few	CSVEFNRAETQYF
TRBV4-3	TRBJ2-2	many	CASSQGTGHTGELFF
TRBV10-1	TRBJ2-5	many	CASSGSVGQETQYF
TRBV18	TRBJ2-1	.	CASSPMGPGASFRNEQFF
TRBV7-2	TRBJ2-3	.	CASSLTFRGVRTDTQYF
TRBV7-6	TRBJ2-3	many	CASSPSGGSTDTQYF
TRBV7-9	TRBJ2-7	.	CASRRQDSEYEQYF
TRBV27	TRBJ2-4	few	CASSSGNRNRVAKNIQYF
TRBV7-2	TRBJ2-6	few	CASSLLGGANVLTF
TRBV12-3/TRBV12-4	TRBJ2-3	few	CASSFGGEGDTQYF
TRBV6-2/TRBV6-3	TRBJ2-1	many	CASSYPSSYNEQFF
TRBV30	TRBJ2-5	many	CAWSGGATPYQETQYF
TRBV11-1	TRBJ2-7	many	CASSLRRDFSSYEQYF
TRBV15	TRBJ1-1	.	CATSREALGPSNTEAFF
TRBV18	TRBJ1-5	once	CASSPQGVANQPQHF
TRBV7-6	TRBJ2-5	many	CASSKETGGEETQYF
TRBV19	TRBJ2-2	.	CASSIRQGSDTGELFF
TRBV20-1	TRBJ1-5	few	CSASVRGSNQPQHF
TRBV5-4	TRBJ2-1	few	CASSLRREKTRNEQFF
TRBV10-3	TRBJ2-1	few	CAIRGTDSYNEQFF
TRBV5-1	TRBJ2-7	few	CASSWSGPYEQYF
TRBV27	TRBJ2-3	.	CASSIFSTDTQYF
TRBV3-1	TRBJ1-3	.	CASSQVRGYRNTIYF
TRBV4-1	TRBJ2-7	few	CASSQGDEQYF
TRBV27	TRBJ2-7	few	CASTSGTGSNEQYF
TRBV6-5	TRBJ1-2	few	CASRSGVYGYTF
TRBV20-1	TRBJ2-2	few	CSARPRLAGNTGELFF
TRBV14	TRBJ2-7	few	CASSQDTWLGVSYEQYF
TRBV5-4	TRBJ2-6	medium-sized	CASSSTSSYSGANVLTF
TRBV9	TRBJ1-1	few	CASSLGQGDTEAFF
TRBV7-3	TRBJ2-5	.	CASSSGTSGVAGTQYF
TRBV27	TRBJ1-1	many	CASRVSGSATEAFF